These T cell receptor beta chains were read from a single sample in a study of cytomegalovirus exposure and HLA in healthy donors. TCRdb keeps only in-frame clones here, not all; method: immunoSEQ multiplex PCR. Of roughly 80,000 clones in the sample, 75% to 85% were seen once. Sequenced material: PBMCs. These TCRs come from a woman in her thirties in good health and CMV-seronegative. Each CDR3 is given with its conserved first and last residue. D genes are given only for firm matches. Size tells how often a clone was seen (once, few, many) or the class of an expanded clone, and some rows leave it out.

V	J	D	size	DNA	CDR3
TRBV5-4	TRBJ1-1	-	once	TGTGCCAGCAGCTTGGTCACAGGCATTATCACTGAAGCTTTCTTT	CASSLVTGIITEAFF
TRBV11-2	TRBJ1-6	-	-	TGTGCCAGCAGCCCCGGTAATTCACCCCTCCACTTT	CASSPGNSPLHF
TRBV5-5	TRBJ2-7	TRBD2	-	TGTGCCAGCAGCTTGGGAACTAGCGTCTCCTACGAGCAGTACTTC	CASSLGTSVSYEQYF
TRBV25-1	TRBJ1-2	-	-	TGTGCCAGCAGTGGAGACAGCTATGGCTACACCTTC	CASSGDSYGYTF
TRBV2	TRBJ2-5	TRBD2	once	TGTGCCAGCAGTGCGATGCTAGCGGGAGGATGGGAGACCCAGTACTTC	CASSAMLAGGWETQYF
TRBV30	TRBJ2-1	TRBD1	-	TGTGCCTGGAGTGTAAAAGACAGGGGGCGTTTTGGTAATGAGCAGTTCTTC	CAWSVKDRGRFGNEQFF
TRBV10-3	TRBJ1-1	TRBD1	-	TGTGCAATCAGGGGACAGGTTGACACTGAAGCTTTCTTT	CAIRGQVDTEAFF
TRBV30	TRBJ1-1	TRBD1	-	TGTGCCTGGAGTGTAGACAGGGGGCGGGAAGCTTTCTTT	CAWSVDRGREAFF
TRBV7-3	TRBJ2-2	TRBD2	-	TGTGCCAGCAGCCCCCTGAGCGGGAGTATAGGGGAGCTGTTTTTT	CASSPLSGSIGELFF
TRBV7-9	TRBJ1-5	TRBD1	few	TGTGCCAGCAGCTTAGGGGCAGGGGGCAAGCCCCAGCATTTT	CASSLGAGGKPQHF
TRBV27	TRBJ1-1	-	-	TGTGCCAGCAGTTTACAGGCGAGGAACACTGAAGCTTTCTTT	CASSLQARNTEAFF
TRBV13	TRBJ2-1	-	-	-	CASSSFGNGGNEQFF
TRBV10-3	TRBJ1-1	-	-	TGTGCCATCCAGTTGGGCGCAGGTGACACTGAAGCTTTCTTT	CAIQLGAGDTEAFF
TRBV10-3	TRBJ1-1	-	-	TGTGCCATCAGAGCGGACAGGAACACTGAAGCTTTCTTT	CAIRADRNTEAFF
TRBV9	TRBJ1-2	-	-	TGTGCCAGCAGCCCGCAAGGGGGATACTATGGCTACACCTTC	CASSPQGGYYGYTF
TRBV5-4	TRBJ2-7	TRBD2	-	TGTGCCAGCAGCTTGGGTGCAGCGGGAGGTTCCTACGAGCAGTACTTC	CASSLGAAGGSYEQYF
TRBV5-1	TRBJ2-7	-	few	TGCGCCAGCAGCATATACCCCGGGGCCTACGAGCAGTACTTC	CASSIYPGAYEQYF
TRBV19	TRBJ1-5	-	-	TGTGCCAGTAGTGCAGGGGCACGGCAGCCCCAGCATTTT	CASSAGARQPQHF
TRBV7-9	TRBJ2-7	TRBD1	-	TGTGCCAGCAGCGTCGGGACAGGCAGGACCTACGAGCAGTACTTC	CASSVGTGRTYEQYF
TRBV28	TRBJ2-2	-	-	TGTGCCAGCAGTTTCTGGCAAATCAACACCGGGGAGCTGTTTTTT	CASSFWQINTGELFF
TRBV27	TRBJ2-7	-	-	TGTGCCAGCAGTTTACCTGTCGAGCGGGAGTACTTC	CASSLPVEREYF
TRBV2	TRBJ1-1	-	-	TGTGCCAGCACGAGGTGGGGGGGGAACACTGAAGCTTTCTTT	CASTRWGGNTEAFF
TRBV2	TRBJ1-5	TRBD1	-	TGTGCCAGCAGTGTTGGACAGGGGTGGCAGCCCCAGCATTTT	CASSVGQGWQPQHF
TRBV29-1	TRBJ2-5	TRBD1	-	TGCAGCGTTGAAGGAGCCCGGGACAGGTTACAAGAGACCCAGTACTTC	CSVEGARDRLQETQYF
TRBV28	TRBJ2-5	-	few	TGTGCCAGCAGTCCTCTCGCGTTACAAGAGACCCAGTACTTC	CASSPLALQETQYF
TRBV19	TRBJ2-2	TRBD2	few	TGTGCCAGTAAGCCTAGCGGGAACACCGGGGAGCTGTTTTTT	CASKPSGNTGELFF
TRBV5-4	TRBJ2-5	TRBD2	-	TGTGCCAGCAGCCAGGGACTAGCGGAAGAGACCCAGTACTTC	CASSQGLAEETQYF
TRBV10-3	TRBJ2-1	TRBD2	-	TGTGCCATCAGTGAGTCCGGGTCGGGAGGCTCCTACAATGAGCAGTTCTTC	CAISESGSGGSYNEQFF
TRBV9	TRBJ2-2	-	-	TGTGCCAGCAGTCCACAGGTCGGGGAGCTGTTTTTT	CASSPQVGELFF
TRBV19	TRBJ2-3	-	-	TGTGCCAGTAGTATAGATTCTTATTCCTATACGCAGTATTTT	CASSIDSYSYTQYF
TRBV18	TRBJ2-7	TRBD1	-	TGTGCCAGCTCACCCGGGACAGGGTTTCGCGAGCAGTACTTC	CASSPGTGFREQYF
TRBV19	TRBJ2-3	-	-	TGTGCCAGTAGTCCAGGGGACGGAAGCACAGATACGCAGTATTTT	CASSPGDGSTDTQYF
TRBV4-1	TRBJ2-7	-	-	TGCGCCAGCAGCCAAGATGACTCAACCGGGGAGCAGTACTTC	CASSQDDSTGEQYF
TRBV6-5	TRBJ1-5	TRBD1	-	TGTGCCACACTTGGTCAGGGGGTCAGCAATCAGCCCCAGCATTTT	CATLGQGVSNQPQHF